This T cell receptor (beta chain) was sequenced for a study of T-cell memory formation after mild COVID-19. As for the study in general: There were largely donor-specific TCR clusters. Regarding the study as a whole: The finding that pre-infection memory included some responding clones suggested that cross-reactive memory joined. Clones shrinking from day 15 to 85 showed even CD4/CD8 mixes; later expanders tilted CD4+.

This CDR3 comprises 13 residues. Unmatched junction bases numbered 4, after V lost 10 bases and J lost 5 bases. Per germline, CDR1 ENHRY and CDR2 SYGVKD. This clonotype was detected ten times or more. What it binds is not known. TCRdb used MiXCR to reprocess the 5' RACE reads, holding one entry per CDR3 protein. The table lists roughly 300,000 distinct CDR3 sequences, around 15% of them singletons. Sequenced: PBMCs or a T cell subset sorted from them (not recorded which). The rearrangement joins TRBV10-3 to TRBJ2-1, with TRBD2 matching 11 bases. This TCR derives from a man aged 18-30 years who had mild COVID-19 (a few samples of this study predate the infection). Cell type and time point are not known. CDR3 amino acids: CATLAGGNNEQFF. DNA of the CDR3: TGTGCCACCCTAGCGGGGGGTAACAATGAGCAGTTCTTC.